What follows are 26 T cell receptor beta chains derived from one specimen sequenced in a study of OX40 agonist ivuxolimab in advanced cancers. Clones were sequenced by immunoSEQ multiplex PCR, and TCRdb holds only the in-frame ones, with some missing. This table has 100,000 to 110,000 clones, approximately 90% appearing once. This specimen was CD4+ or CD8+ T cells sorted from blood, taken in a trial of the OX40 agonist ivuxolimab. The receptors originated from an adult with an advanced solid tumor such as melanoma, head and neck, liver or kidney cancer.

The chain employs TRBV7-9 and TRBJ2-2; D remains unclear. The CDR3 has 15 amino acids. V gave up 0 bases and J gave up 0 bases, with 5 bases separating them. In germline, CDR1 is SEHNR, CDR2 FQNEAQ (reference sequence). This CDR3 reads CASSLAASNTGELFF. CDR3 sequence (DNA): TGTGCCAGCAGCTTAGCTGCCTCGAACACCGGGGAGCTGTTTTTT.

The chain links TRBV5-6 to TRBJ1-1; D perhaps matches TRBD1 (5 bases). Trimming cost V 0 bases and J 5 bases, with 11 bases left between them. In germline, CDR1 is SGHDT, CDR2 YYEEEE. The CDR3 is 14 residues long. The CDR3 sequence: CASSLVFEGTEAFF. The CDR3 coding sequence is TGTGCCAGCAGCTTGGTATTCGAGGGGACTGAAGCTTTCTTT.

This clone was observed once. CDR3 bases: TGTGCCAGTGCCTCGAACACCGGGGAGCTGTTTTTT. The encoded protein is CASASNTGELFF. The genes are TRBV11-3 and TRBJ2-2; the D is unclear. The CDR3 has 12 residues. V was pared by 9 bases and J by 0 bases, with 5 bases between. Germline V CDR1 and CDR2: SGHNT, YENEEA.

The chain uses TRBV27 and TRBJ2-1; TRBD1 matches at 10 bases. The junction had 8 bases not matched to a gene; V was cut back by 2 bases and J by 7 bases. CDR3 size: 16 residues. Germline V gene data show CDR1 as MNHEY and CDR2 as SMNVEV (reference sequence). This CDR3 reads CASSLEGQGMGNEQFF. CDR3 sequence (DNA): TGTGCCAGCAGTTTAGAGGGACAGGGGATGGGGAATGAGCAGTTCTTC.

This chain connects TRBV9 to TRBJ2-3; TRBD1 agrees at 9 bases. The germline gives CDR1 SGDLS, CDR2 YYNGEE. The CDR3 extends over 19 amino acids. Trimming at V came to 3 bases and at J to 0 bases, leaving 14 bases not matched to a gene. CDR3 sequence: CASSGDRDRARPSTDTQYF. CDR3 sequence (DNA): TGTGCCAGCAGCGGAGACCGGGACAGGGCACGTCCGAGCACAGATACGCAGTATTTT.

The genes are TRBV5-4 and TRBJ2-5; D remains unclear. The J call may not be correct, given that the DNA end is closer to TRBJ2-7. The CDR3 has 14 amino acids. Germline values: CDR1 SGHNT, CDR2 YYREEE (reference sequence). CDR3 in amino acids: CASSLEGQSYEQYF. CDR3 coding DNA: TGTGCCAGCAGCTTGGAAGGGCAGTCCTACGAGCAGTACTTC.

This clone showed up just once. The chain combines TRBV15 with TRBJ2-2, with 10 bases that match TRBD1. The CDR3 spans 17 residues. V lost 1 base to trimming and J lost 4 bases; unmatched junction nucleotides: 6. From germline, CDR1 is LNHNV and CDR2 YYDKDF (reference sequence). CDR3 DNA sequence: TGTGCCACCAGCAGAGGACAGGGGGCGTCGGGCACCGGGGAGCTGTTTTTT. Residues: CATSRGQGASGTGELFF. The variable domain in full, with the rest retrieved from reference TRBV15 and TRBJ2-2, is DAMVIQNPRYQVTQFGKPVTLSCSQTLNHNVMYWYQQKSSQAPKLLFHYYDKDFNNEADTPDNFQSRRPNTSFCFLDIRSPGLGDTAMYLCATSRGQGASGTGELFFGEGSRLTVL.

This clone has just one count. The CDR3 DNA reads as TGTGCCAGCAGTGGGAGTCTTGCCACCGGGGAGCTGTTTTTT. It translates to CASSGSLATGELFF. V usage is TRBV2 and J usage is TRBJ2-2; no firm D call. There are 14 residues in the CDR3. V lost 4 bases to trimming and J lost 4 bases, with 10 bases between them. Per the germline V gene, CDR1 is SNHLY and CDR2 is FYNNEI.

The rearrangement links TRBV18 to TRBJ1-4, with 8 bases aligning to TRBD1. V was clipped by 3 bases and J by 7 bases; unmatched bases: 7. This CDR3 has 15 amino acids. The germline CDR1 and CDR2 sequences are KGHSH and LQKENI. The CDR3 sequence is CASSPTGVVSEKLFF. CDR3 nucleotides: TGTGCCAGCTCACCGACAGGGGTCGTTAGTGAAAAACTGTTTTTT.

The chain uses TRBV29-1 and TRBJ2-7, with TRBD1 matching 10 bases. The CDR3 covers 12 residues. Germline-derived CDR1 and CDR2 are SQVTM and ANQGSEA. With 6 bases clipped from V and 7 bases from J, the junction kept 6 bases outside the gene matches. The CDR3 reads CSVGDRGREQYF. CDR3 nucleotide sequence: TGCAGCGTGGGGGACAGGGGTCGTGAGCAGTACTTC.

This chain uses TRBV7-2 with TRBJ1-5; no clear D. The CDR3 consists of 13 residues. Germline-derived CDR1 and CDR2 are SGHTA and FQGNSA. Trimming took 5 bases from V and 3 from J, leaving 8 bases between them. CDR3 region: CASSGIYNQPQHF. In nucleotides, the CDR3 is TGTGCCAGCAGCGGCATCTACAATCAGCCCCAGCATTTT. Supplemented by reference TRBV7-2 and TRBJ1-5, the full variable domain reads GAGVSQSPSNKVTEKGKDVELRCDPISGHTALYWYRQSLGQGLEFLIYFQGNSAPDKSGLPSDRFSAERTGGSVSTLTIQRTQQEDSAVYLCASSGIYNQPQHFGDGTRLSIL.

The rearrangement links TRBV10-3 to TRBJ2-2; maybe TRBD1 (5 bases). Germline V gene data show CDR1 as ENHRY and CDR2 as SYGVKD. The ends were cut back, 8 bases at V and 5 bases at J, with 12 bases in the middle. The CDR3 contains 13 residues. The CDR3 nucleotides are TGTGCCATCCTCGTGCAGGGTACCGGGGAGCTGTTTTTT. Translating it yields CAILVQGTGELFF.

The sample holds a few counts of this clone. The V gene is TRBV10-1, the J gene TRBJ2-1; D remains ambiguous. Trimming left V 0 bases short and J 4 bases short, with 7 bases between. The V gene's germline CDR1 is WNHNN and CDR2 SYGVQD (reference sequence). The CDR3 loop spans 14 amino acids. The CDR3, as DNA: TGCGCCAGCAGTGAGTCGGGATCGTACAATGAGCAGTTCTTC. Its translation: CASSESGSYNEQFF.

This chain uses TRBV29-1 with TRBJ2-1; 12 bases line up with TRBD2. Germline values: CDR1 SQVTM, CDR2 ANQGSEA. Trimming cost V 4 bases and J 5 bases; bases outside gene matches: 3. This CDR3 has 14 residues. CDR3 loop: CSVAGLAGNNEQFF. The CDR3 nucleotides are TGCAGCGTTGCAGGACTAGCGGGGAACAATGAGCAGTTCTTC.

The chain recombines TRBV5-4 with TRBJ2-5; D gene uncertain. The CDR3 has 12 amino acids. The germline V gene has CDR1 SGHNT and CDR2 YYREEE (reference sequence). Between the trimmed V and J ends, which lost 1 base and 4 bases, there was a span of 5 bases. The CDR3 nucleotides read TGTGCCAGCAGCTTGCCAGCAGAGACCCAGTACTTC. This gives the protein CASSLPAETQYF. Combining the CDR3 with reference TRBV5-4 and TRBJ2-5 gives the whole variable domain ETGVTQSPTHLIKTRGQQVTLRCSSQSGHNTVSWYQQALGQGPQFIFQYYREEENGRGNFPPRFSGLQFPNYSSELNVNALELDDSALYLCASSLPAETQYFGPGTRLLVL.

This clone has only one observation. V usage is TRBV30 and J usage is TRBJ1-2; D is ambiguous. CDR1 is GTSNPN, CDR2 SVGIG, per germline (reference sequence). V was trimmed by 4 bases and J by 8 bases, leaving 17 bases between them. The CDR3 is made up of 13 amino acids. The CDR3 coding sequence is TGTGCCTGGACCATCGCTATCCTGGGGGGCTACACCTTC. Translation: CAWTIAILGGYTF.

J is TRBJ2-5 and V is TRBV21-1. TRBV21-1 counts as a pseudogene. The CDR3 contains 15 residues. For the CDR3, the DNA is TGTGCCAGCAGCGCCCGAGACCAGAAGTCAGAGACCCAGTACTTC. Encoded protein: CASSARDQKSETQYF.

This chain links TRBV7-6 with TRBJ1-2, with D uncertain. Germline V gene data show CDR1 as SGHVS and CDR2 as FNYEAQ. This CDR3 comprises 13 residues. The V end lost 1 base, the J end lost 7 bases, and 10 bases lay between the germline ends. The DNA of the CDR3 is TGTGCCAGCAGCTTAGGAGGGTTTAGTGGCTACACCTTC. Translating gives CASSLGGFSGYTF.

The V call is TRBV7-2, the J call TRBJ2-3; unclear D gene. The CDR3 is 14 amino acids. The germline gives CDR1 SGHTA, CDR2 FQGNSA. With 5 bases removed from V and 0 bases from J, the gap between germline ends came to 9 bases. The CDR3 nucleotides read TGTGCCAGCAGCCCTGTGGCTAGCACAGATACGCAGTATTTT. Translation: CASSPVASTDTQYF.

This chain connects TRBV30 to TRBJ2-3, with 11 bases matching TRBD2. The germline V gene encodes CDR1 GTSNPN and CDR2 SVGIG (reference sequence). V lost 1 base and J lost 8; bases outside the gene matches: 5. This CDR3 is built from 14 residues. The CDR3 spells CAWSALAGGGTQYF. The CDR3 nucleotides are TGTGCCTGGAGTGCCCTAGCGGGGGGTGGTACGCAGTATTTT.

The rearrangement joins TRBV7-9 to TRBJ2-7, with no clear D. This CDR3 comprises 14 residues. CDR1 SEHNR and CDR2 FQNEAQ come from the germline V gene (reference sequence). Trimming shortened V by 6 bases and J by 0 bases, and 12 bases separated the two germline ends. The CDR3 DNA sequence: TGTGCCAGCAGTCTAGGACGGGCCTCCTACGAGCAGTACTTC. Translation gives CASSLGRASYEQYF.

The chain carries TRBV5-1 and TRBJ2-5; 7 nucleotides line up with TRBD2. V lost 0 bases to trimming and J lost 3 bases; unmatched junction nucleotides: 5. This CDR3 has 15 residues. CDR1 is SGHRS and CDR2 is YFSETQ in the germline V gene. CDR3 loop: CASSLAGRREETQYF. The CDR3 region has the DNA TGCGCCAGCAGCTTGGCCGGGAGGAGAGAAGAGACCCAGTACTTC. The whole variable domain, filled in from reference TRBV5-1 and TRBJ2-5, reads KAGVTQTPRYLIKTRGQQVTLSCSPISGHRSVSWYQQTPGQGLQFLFEYFSETQRNKGNFPGRFSGRQFSNSRSEMNVSTLELGDSALYLCASSLAGRREETQYFGPGTRLLVL.

The chain uses TRBV28 and TRBJ1-5; D possibly corresponds to TRBD1 (6 bases). The germline V and J ends were trimmed by 2 bases and 4 bases, with 12 bases remaining between them. The CDR3 loop spans 15 amino acids. Germline lookup yields CDR1 MDHEN and CDR2 SYDVKM. The chain's CDR3 is CASSLGGSRNQPQHF. The CDR3 DNA reads TGTGCCAGCAGTTTAGGGGGCAGTCGTAATCAGCCCCAGCATTTT. Based on the CDR3 plus reference TRBV28 and TRBJ1-5, the full variable domain is DVKVTQSSRYLVKRTGEKVFLECVQDMDHENMFWYRQDPGLGLRLIYFSYDVKMKEKGDIPEGYSVSREKKERFSLILESASTNQTSMYLCASSLGGSRNQPQHFGDGTRLSIL.

This sequence joins TRBV19 and TRBJ2-3, with 9 nucleotides matching TRBD2. Looked up from germline, CDR1 is LNHDA and CDR2 is SQIVND (reference sequence). CDR3 length equals 15 residues. The V and J ends lost 5 bases and 2 bases, in that order; junction bases with no gene match: 5. DNA for the CDR3: TGTGCCAGTAGTTCGGGACTAGCCCCCACAGATACGCAGTATTTT. This sequence encodes CASSSGLAPTDTQYF.

This sequence joins TRBV4-2 and TRBJ1-1; no reliable D call. Germline lookup yields CDR1 LGHNA and CDR2 YNFKEQ. V was pared by 5 bases and J by 1 base, with 8 bases between. The CDR3 contains 13 residues. The DNA for the CDR3 is TGTGCCAGCAGCTTAGTTGGGAACACTGAAGCTTTCTTT. Its translation: CASSLVGNTEAFF.

This chain links TRBV20-1 with TRBJ2-5; no definite D call. The CDR3 consists of 11 residues. Trimming stripped 3 bases from V and 5 bases from J, with 7 bases between. Germline lookup yields CDR1 DFQATT and CDR2 SNEGSKA (reference sequence). CDR3: CSASDLETQYF. DNA for the CDR3: TGCAGTGCTAGTGACTTGGAGACCCAGTACTTC.